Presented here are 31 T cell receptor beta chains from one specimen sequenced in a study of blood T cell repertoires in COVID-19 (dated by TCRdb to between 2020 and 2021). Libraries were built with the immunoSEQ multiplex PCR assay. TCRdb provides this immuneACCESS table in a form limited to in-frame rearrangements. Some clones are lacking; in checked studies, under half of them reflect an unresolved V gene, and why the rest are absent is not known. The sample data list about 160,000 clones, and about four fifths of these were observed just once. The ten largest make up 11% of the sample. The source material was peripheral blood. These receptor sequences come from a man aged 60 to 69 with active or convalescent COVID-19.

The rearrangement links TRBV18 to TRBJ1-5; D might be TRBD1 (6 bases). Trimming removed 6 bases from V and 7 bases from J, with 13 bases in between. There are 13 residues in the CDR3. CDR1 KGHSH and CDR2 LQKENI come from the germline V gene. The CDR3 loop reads CASSQGSEQPQHF. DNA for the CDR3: TGTGCCAGCTCCCAGGGGTCTGAACAGCCCCAGCATTTT.

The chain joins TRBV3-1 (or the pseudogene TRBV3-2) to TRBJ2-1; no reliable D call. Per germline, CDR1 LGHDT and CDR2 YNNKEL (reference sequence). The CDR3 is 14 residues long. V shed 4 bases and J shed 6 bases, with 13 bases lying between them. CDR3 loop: CASSLRSGINEQFF. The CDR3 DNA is TGTGCCAGCAGCCTCCGATCAGGTATCAATGAGCAGTTCTTC.

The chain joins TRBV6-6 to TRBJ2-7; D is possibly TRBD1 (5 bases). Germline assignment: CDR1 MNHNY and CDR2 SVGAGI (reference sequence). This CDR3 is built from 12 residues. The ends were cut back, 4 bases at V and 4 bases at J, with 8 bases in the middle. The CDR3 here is CASSLTGYEQYF. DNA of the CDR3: TGTGCCAGCAGTTTAACAGGATACGAGCAGTACTTC.

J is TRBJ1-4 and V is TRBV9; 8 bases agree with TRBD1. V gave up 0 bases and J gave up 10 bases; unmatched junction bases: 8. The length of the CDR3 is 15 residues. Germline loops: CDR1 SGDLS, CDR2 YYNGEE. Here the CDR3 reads CASSVAGQGFGKLFF. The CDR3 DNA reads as TGTGCCAGCAGCGTAGCAGGACAGGGCTTCGGAAAACTGTTTTTT.

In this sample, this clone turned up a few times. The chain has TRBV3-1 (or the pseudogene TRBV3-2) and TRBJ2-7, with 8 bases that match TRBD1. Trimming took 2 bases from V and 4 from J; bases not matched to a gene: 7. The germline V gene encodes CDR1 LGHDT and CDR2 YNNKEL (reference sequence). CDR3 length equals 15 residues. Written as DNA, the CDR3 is TGTGCCAGCAGCCAACGAGGACAGGGCGGGTACGAGCAGTACTTC. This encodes CASSQRGQGGYEQYF.

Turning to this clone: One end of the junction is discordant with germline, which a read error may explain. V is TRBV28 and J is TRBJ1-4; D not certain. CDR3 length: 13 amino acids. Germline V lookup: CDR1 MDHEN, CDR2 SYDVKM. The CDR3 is CASSGWAHENLFF. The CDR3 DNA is TGTGCCAGCAGTGGCTGGGCTCATGAAAATCTGTTTTTT.

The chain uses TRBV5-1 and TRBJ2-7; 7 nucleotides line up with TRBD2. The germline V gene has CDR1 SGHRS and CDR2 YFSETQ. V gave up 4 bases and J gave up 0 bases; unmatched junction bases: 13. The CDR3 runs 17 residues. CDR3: CASSEGGLGLDSYEQYF. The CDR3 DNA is TGCGCCAGCAGCGAGGGCGGACTCGGACTAGACTCCTACGAGCAGTACTTC. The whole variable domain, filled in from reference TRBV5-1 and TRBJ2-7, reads KAGVTQTPRYLIKTRGQQVTLSCSPISGHRSVSWYQQTPGQGLQFLFEYFSETQRNKGNFPGRFSGRQFSNSRSEMNVSTLELGDSALYLCASSEGGLGLDSYEQYFGPGTRLTVT.

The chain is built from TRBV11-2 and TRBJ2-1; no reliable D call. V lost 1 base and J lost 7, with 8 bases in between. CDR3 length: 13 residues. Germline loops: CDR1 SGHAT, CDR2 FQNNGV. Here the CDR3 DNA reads TGTGCCAGCAGCTTAGCCAGGTTGAATGAGCAGTTCTTC. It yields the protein CASSLARLNEQFF.

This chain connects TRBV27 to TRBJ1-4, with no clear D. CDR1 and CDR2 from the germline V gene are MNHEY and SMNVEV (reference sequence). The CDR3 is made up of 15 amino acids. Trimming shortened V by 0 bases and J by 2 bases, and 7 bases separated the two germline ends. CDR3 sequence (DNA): TGTGCCAGCAGTTTATCGCCGGGGACTAATGAAAAACTGTTTTTT. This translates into CASSLSPGTNEKLFF.

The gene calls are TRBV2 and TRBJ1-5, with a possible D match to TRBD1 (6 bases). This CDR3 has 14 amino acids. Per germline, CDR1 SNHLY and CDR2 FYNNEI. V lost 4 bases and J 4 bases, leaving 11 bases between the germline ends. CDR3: CASSGERGNQPQHF. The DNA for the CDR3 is TGTGCCAGCAGTGGAGAAAGGGGGAATCAGCCCCAGCATTTT.

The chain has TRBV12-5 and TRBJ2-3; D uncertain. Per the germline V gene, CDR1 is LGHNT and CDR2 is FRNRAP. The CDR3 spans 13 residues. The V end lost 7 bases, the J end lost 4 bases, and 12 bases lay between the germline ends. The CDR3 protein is CASALDLSDTQYF. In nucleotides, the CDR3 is TGTGCTAGTGCCTTAGACTTATCAGATACGCAGTATTTT.

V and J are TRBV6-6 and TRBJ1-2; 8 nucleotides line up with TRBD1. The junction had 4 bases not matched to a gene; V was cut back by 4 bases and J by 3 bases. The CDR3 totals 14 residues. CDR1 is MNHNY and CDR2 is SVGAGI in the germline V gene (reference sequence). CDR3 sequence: CASSSGQGDYGYTF. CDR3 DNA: TGTGCCAGCAGTTCCGGACAGGGTGACTATGGCTACACCTTC.

CDR3 DNA sequence: TGTGCCAGCAGCGTAGGGACGACGGGGGGATCACCCCTCCACTTT. Translated: CASSVGTTGGSPLHF. The chain recombines TRBV9 with TRBJ1-6; possibly TRBD1 for D (5 bases). This CDR3 has 15 amino acids. V lost 0 bases and J lost 10, with 14 bases in between. Germline-derived CDR1 and CDR2 are SGDLS and YYNGEE.

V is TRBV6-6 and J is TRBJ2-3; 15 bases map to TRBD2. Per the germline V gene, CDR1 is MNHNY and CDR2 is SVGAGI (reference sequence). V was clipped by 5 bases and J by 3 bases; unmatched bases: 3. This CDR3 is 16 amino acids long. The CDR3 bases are TGTGCCAGCAGTCTAGGACTAGCGGGAGGGACAGATACGCAGTATTTT. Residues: CASSLGLAGGTDTQYF.

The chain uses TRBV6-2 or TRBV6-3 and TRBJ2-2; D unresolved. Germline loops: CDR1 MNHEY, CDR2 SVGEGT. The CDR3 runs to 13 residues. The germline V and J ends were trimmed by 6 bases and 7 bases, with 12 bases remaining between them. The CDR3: CASSPETGGELFF. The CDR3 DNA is TGTGCCAGCAGCCCTGAGACGGGCGGGGAGCTGTTTTTT.

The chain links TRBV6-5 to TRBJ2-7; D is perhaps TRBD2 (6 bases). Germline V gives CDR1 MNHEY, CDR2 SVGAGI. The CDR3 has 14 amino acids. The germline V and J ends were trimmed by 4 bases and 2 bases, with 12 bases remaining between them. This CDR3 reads CASSSNWEAYEQYF. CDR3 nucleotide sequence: TGTGCCAGCAGTTCGAACTGGGAGGCCTACGAGCAGTACTTC.

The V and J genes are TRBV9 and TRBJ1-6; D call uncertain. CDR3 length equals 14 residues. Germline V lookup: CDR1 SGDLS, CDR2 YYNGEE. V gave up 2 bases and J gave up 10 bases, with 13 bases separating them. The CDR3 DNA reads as TGTGCCAGCAGCGTTGAGGGCCGTTCGTCACCCCTCCACTTT. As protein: CASSVEGRSSPLHF.

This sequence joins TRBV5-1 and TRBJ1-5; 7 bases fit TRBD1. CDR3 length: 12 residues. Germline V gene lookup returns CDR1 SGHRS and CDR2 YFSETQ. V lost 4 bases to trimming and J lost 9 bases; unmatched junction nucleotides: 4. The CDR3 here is CASSTPGGPQHF. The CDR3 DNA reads TGCGCCAGCAGCACGCCAGGGGGGCCCCAGCATTTT. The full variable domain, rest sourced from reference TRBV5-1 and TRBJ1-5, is KAGVTQTPRYLIKTRGQQVTLSCSPISGHRSVSWYQQTPGQGLQFLFEYFSETQRNKGNFPGRFSGRQFSNSRSEMNVSTLELGDSALYLCASSTPGGPQHFGDGTRLSIL.

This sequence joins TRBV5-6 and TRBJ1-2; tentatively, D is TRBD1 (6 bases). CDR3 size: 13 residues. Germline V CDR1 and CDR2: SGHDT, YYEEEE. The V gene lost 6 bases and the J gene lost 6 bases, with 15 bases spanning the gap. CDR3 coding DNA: TGTGCCAGCAACACAGGGCAGGGAGATGGCTACACCTTC. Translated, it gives CASNTGQGDGYTF.

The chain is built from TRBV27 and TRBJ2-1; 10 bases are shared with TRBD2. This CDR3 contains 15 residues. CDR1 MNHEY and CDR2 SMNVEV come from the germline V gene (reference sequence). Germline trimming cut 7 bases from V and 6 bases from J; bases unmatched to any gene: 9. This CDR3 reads CASTSLSGGANEQFF. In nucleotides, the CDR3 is TGTGCCAGCACCTCTCTAAGCGGGGGGGCCAATGAGCAGTTCTTC.

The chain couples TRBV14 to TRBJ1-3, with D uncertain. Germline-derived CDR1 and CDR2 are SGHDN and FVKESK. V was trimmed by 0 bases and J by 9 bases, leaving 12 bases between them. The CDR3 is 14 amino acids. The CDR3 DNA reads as TGTGCCAGCAGCCAAGATGGAGGGTATAGCACCATATATTTT. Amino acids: CASSQDGGYSTIYF.

Here the CDR3 reads CASSPIGVRQPQHF. Here the CDR3 DNA reads TGTGCCAGCAGTCCGATAGGGGTACGTCAGCCCCAGCATTTT. V gene TRBV27 combines with J gene TRBJ1-5; the D gene is possibly TRBD1 (5 bases). The CDR3 is 14 residues long. Germline CDR1 is MNHEY and CDR2 is SMNVEV (reference sequence). V lost 5 bases to trimming and J lost 6 bases, with 14 bases between them.

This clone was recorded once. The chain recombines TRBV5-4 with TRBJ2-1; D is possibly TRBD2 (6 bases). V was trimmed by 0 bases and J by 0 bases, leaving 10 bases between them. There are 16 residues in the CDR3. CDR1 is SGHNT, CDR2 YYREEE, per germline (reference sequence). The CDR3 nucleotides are TGTGCCAGCAGCTTGGGGGGGGTTACCTCCTACAATGAGCAGTTCTTC. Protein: CASSLGGVTSYNEQFF.

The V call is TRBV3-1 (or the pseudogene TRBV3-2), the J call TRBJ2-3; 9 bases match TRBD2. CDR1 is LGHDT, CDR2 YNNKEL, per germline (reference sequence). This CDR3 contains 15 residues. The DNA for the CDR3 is TGTGCAAGCGCTGAGGCGGGGGGGAGCACAGATACGCAGTATTTT. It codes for CASAEAGGSTDTQYF.

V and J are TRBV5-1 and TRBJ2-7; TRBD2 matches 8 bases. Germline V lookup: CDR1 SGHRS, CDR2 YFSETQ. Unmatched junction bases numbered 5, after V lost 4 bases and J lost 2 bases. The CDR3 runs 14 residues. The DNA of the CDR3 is TGCGCCAGCAGCCCAACTAGCGGCCCCTACGAGCAGTACTTC. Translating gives CASSPTSGPYEQYF.

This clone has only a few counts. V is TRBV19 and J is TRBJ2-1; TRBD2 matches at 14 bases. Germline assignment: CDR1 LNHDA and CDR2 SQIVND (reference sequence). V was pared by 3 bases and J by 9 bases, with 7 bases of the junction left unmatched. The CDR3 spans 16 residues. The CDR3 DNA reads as TGTGCCAGTAGTATCCAGACTAGCGGGAGGGTAGGTGAGCAGTTCTTC. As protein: CASSIQTSGRVGEQFF.

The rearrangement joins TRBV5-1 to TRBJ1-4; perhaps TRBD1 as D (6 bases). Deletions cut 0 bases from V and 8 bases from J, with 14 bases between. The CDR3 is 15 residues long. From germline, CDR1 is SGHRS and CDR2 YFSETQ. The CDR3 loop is CASSLETQGGEKLFF. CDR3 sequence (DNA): TGCGCCAGCAGCTTGGAAACACAGGGTGGAGAAAAACTGTTTTTT.

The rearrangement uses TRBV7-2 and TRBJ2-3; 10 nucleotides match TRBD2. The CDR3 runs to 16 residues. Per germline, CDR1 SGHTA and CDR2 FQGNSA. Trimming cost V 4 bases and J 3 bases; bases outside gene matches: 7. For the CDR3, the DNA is TGTGCCAGCAGCTCCCTAGCGGGAGCTTGGACAGATACGCAGTATTTT. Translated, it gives CASSSLAGAWTDTQYF.

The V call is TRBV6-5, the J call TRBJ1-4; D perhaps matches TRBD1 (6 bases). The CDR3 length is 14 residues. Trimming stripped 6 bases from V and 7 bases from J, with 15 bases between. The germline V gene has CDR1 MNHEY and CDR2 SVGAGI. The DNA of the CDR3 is TGTGCCAGCAGCCGACAGGCTGGGGGTGAAAAACTGTTTTTT. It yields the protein CASSRQAGGEKLFF.

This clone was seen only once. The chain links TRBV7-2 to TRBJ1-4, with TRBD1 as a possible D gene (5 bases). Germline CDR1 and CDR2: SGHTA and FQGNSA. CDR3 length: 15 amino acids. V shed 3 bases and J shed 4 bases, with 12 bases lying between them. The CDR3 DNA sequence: TGTGCCAGCAGCTTCCTAGGGGTGCATAATGAAAAACTGTTTTTT. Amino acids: CASSFLGVHNEKLFF. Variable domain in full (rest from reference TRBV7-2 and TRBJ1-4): GAGVSQSPSNKVTEKGKDVELRCDPISGHTALYWYRQSLGQGLEFLIYFQGNSAPDKSGLPSDRFSAERTGGSVSTLTIQRTQQEDSAVYLCASSFLGVHNEKLFFGSGTQLSVL.

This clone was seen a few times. The CDR3 protein is CASSLSGANTGELFF. The CDR3 DNA is TGCGCCAGCAGCTTGAGCGGGGCGAACACCGGGGAGCTGTTTTTT. The rearrangement joins TRBV5-1 to TRBJ2-2; 7 bases agree with TRBD2. CDR3 size: 15 residues. Germline assignment: CDR1 SGHRS and CDR2 YFSETQ. V lost 1 base to trimming and J lost 0 bases; unmatched junction nucleotides: 0.